A selection of T cell receptor beta chains follows, all from one sample in a study of response to subunit inactivated influenza vaccine. One entry per CDR3 protein results from TCRdb running MiXCR on the RT-PCR reads. The sample carries hundreds of thousands of distinct CDR3 sequences, 7.6% recorded once. The source was PBMCs from blood, collected around 25 months after vaccination. These receptors were taken from a man aged 50 to 69 who received an inactivated influenza vaccine. Both conserved end residues are part of each CDR3. A D gene is named only where the DNA matches it firmly. Clone size is given for some rows only: seen once, a few or many times, or a class if the clone is expanded.

CDR3nt: TGTGCCAGCAGCCAAGGTGGTTTGCCAGAGCCCTTCGTGGAGCAGTACTTC; CDR3aa: CASSQGGLPEPFVEQYF; v_gene: TRBV3-1; d_gene: -; abundance: few; j_gene: TRBJ2-7
CDR3nt: TGCGCCAGCACTACTAGGCAACAGTCAGATACGCAGTATTTT; CDR3aa: CASTTRQQSDTQYF; v_gene: TRBV5-1; d_gene: -; abundance: few; j_gene: TRBJ2-3
CDR3nt: TGTGCCAGCAGTGACAAAACATATTCCCGCCAGGCGCAGTTCTTC; CDR3aa: CASSDKTYSRQAQFF; v_gene: TRBV12-3/TRBV12-4; d_gene: -; abundance: many; j_gene: TRBJ2-1
CDR3nt: TGTGCCAGCAGTTACCGTCAGGGTCACAATGAGCAGTTCTTC; CDR3aa: CASSYRQGHNEQFF; v_gene: TRBV6-2/TRBV6-3; d_gene: -; abundance: many; j_gene: TRBJ2-1
CDR3nt: TGTGCCTGGAGTGTACCAGGACAAGCCAAGGTGCAGTACTTC; CDR3aa: CAWSVPGQAKVQYF; v_gene: TRBV30; d_gene: -; abundance: few; j_gene: TRBJ2-7
CDR3nt: TGCGCCAGCAGTGACCGTAGCGGGAGGGCCGTGAATGAGCAGTTCTTC; CDR3aa: CASSDRSGRAVNEQFF; v_gene: TRBV10-2; d_gene: TRBD2; abundance: many; j_gene: TRBJ2-1
CDR3nt: TGTGCCAGCAGCCCCCGGGACAGTCAGAACACTGAAGCTTTCTTT; CDR3aa: CASSPRDSQNTEAFF; v_gene: TRBV7-8; d_gene: TRBD1; abundance: many; j_gene: TRBJ1-1
CDR3nt: TGTGCCAGCAGCTCCCAGGCAGGGAGCACAGATACGCAGTATTTT; CDR3aa: CASSSQAGSTDTQYF; v_gene: TRBV7-2; d_gene: -; abundance: many; j_gene: TRBJ2-3
CDR3nt: TGTGCCAGCTCACCAGTCGCCGGAAACACCATATATTTT; CDR3aa: CASSPVAGNTIYF; v_gene: TRBV18; d_gene: -; abundance: few; j_gene: TRBJ1-3
CDR3nt: TGCAGTGCCCCCAGGTTGTACGAGCAGTACTTC; CDR3aa: CSAPRLYEQYF; v_gene: TRBV20-1; d_gene: -; abundance: -; j_gene: TRBJ2-7
CDR3nt: TGTGCCAGCAGCCAAACAAAAGGACAGGGGGACTACGAGCAGTACTTC; CDR3aa: CASSQTKGQGDYEQYF; v_gene: TRBV7-6; d_gene: TRBD1; abundance: many; j_gene: TRBJ2-7
CDR3nt: TGTGCCAGCAGCCAATTCGGAGGGGAGCGCCTCCACTTT; CDR3aa: CASSQFGGERLHF; v_gene: TRBV3-1; d_gene: -; abundance: few; j_gene: TRBJ1-6
CDR3nt: TGTGCCATCAGCTTGACAGTACAAGAGACCCAGTACTTC; CDR3aa: CAISLTVQETQYF; v_gene: TRBV10-3; d_gene: -; abundance: few; j_gene: TRBJ2-5
CDR3nt: TGTGCCAGCAGTAACCCGACAGGAACCCCTGAAGCTTTCTTT; CDR3aa: CASSNPTGTPEAFF; v_gene: TRBV6-5; d_gene: -; abundance: many; j_gene: TRBJ1-1
CDR3nt: TGTGCCAGTTCCTCCCTGGGGATCCGGGAGCAGTACTTC; CDR3aa: CASSSLGIREQYF; v_gene: TRBV19; d_gene: -; abundance: few; j_gene: TRBJ2-7
CDR3nt: TGTGCCAGCAGTTCCACACGGGACAAAATGCCCCAGCATTTT; CDR3aa: CASSSTRDKMPQHF; v_gene: TRBV6-5; d_gene: -; abundance: -; j_gene: TRBJ1-5
CDR3nt: TGTGCCAGCAGCCGGGATCTTTTTAATTCACCCCTCCACTTT; CDR3aa: CASSRDLFNSPLHF; v_gene: TRBV7-2; d_gene: -; abundance: many; j_gene: TRBJ1-6
CDR3nt: TGCAGCGTCGCTCTGAACAGGGGGGACTACGAGCAGTACTTC; CDR3aa: CSVALNRGDYEQYF; v_gene: TRBV29-1; d_gene: TRBD1; abundance: few; j_gene: TRBJ2-7
CDR3nt: TGCGCCAGCAGCTCGGCACTAGCGGGAGCTATCGGGGAGCTGTTTTTT; CDR3aa: CASSSALAGAIGELFF; v_gene: TRBV5-1; d_gene: TRBD2; abundance: few; j_gene: TRBJ2-2
CDR3nt: TGTGCCAGCAGCGAACAGGGAGCAAGCTACGAGCAGTACTTC; CDR3aa: CASSEQGASYEQYF; v_gene: TRBV28; d_gene: -; abundance: -; j_gene: TRBJ2-7
CDR3nt: TGTGCCAGCAGCGTATGGGACAGGGGGAACACTGAAGCTTTCTTT; CDR3aa: CASSVWDRGNTEAFF; v_gene: TRBV7-9; d_gene: TRBD1; abundance: few; j_gene: TRBJ1-1
CDR3nt: TGCGCCAGCAGTGAGGAACTAGCGGGAGCAGATACGCAGTATTTT; CDR3aa: CASSEELAGADTQYF; v_gene: TRBV10-1; d_gene: TRBD2; abundance: -; j_gene: TRBJ2-3
CDR3nt: TGCAGTGCTAGAGATCTACTCGGGACAGGTGGTCAGCCCCAGCATTTT; CDR3aa: CSARDLLGTGGQPQHF; v_gene: TRBV20-1; d_gene: TRBD1; abundance: few; j_gene: TRBJ1-5
CDR3nt: TGTGCCAGCAGCCAGCGACAGGGTATGGGGGCTGAAGCTTTCTTT; CDR3aa: CASSQRQGMGAEAFF; v_gene: TRBV3-1; d_gene: TRBD1; abundance: -; j_gene: TRBJ1-1
CDR3nt: TGCAGTGCTAGACGCCCAGGTCAGCCCCAGCATTTT; CDR3aa: CSARRPGQPQHF; v_gene: TRBV20-1; d_gene: -; abundance: -; j_gene: TRBJ1-5
CDR3nt: TGTGCCAGCAGTCCGGTGGTCAGGGGAAAGTTCTTC; CDR3aa: CASSPVVRGKFF; v_gene: TRBV28; d_gene: -; abundance: few; j_gene: TRBJ2-1
CDR3nt: TGTGCCAGCAGTTCGACAGGCGATGCAGAGACCCAGTACTTC; CDR3aa: CASSSTGDAETQYF; v_gene: TRBV27; d_gene: -; abundance: many; j_gene: TRBJ2-5
CDR3nt: TGCGCCAGCAGTCAATTAAGGGAGTTCGGCACCGGGGAGCTGTTTTTT; CDR3aa: CASSQLREFGTGELFF; v_gene: TRBV23-1; d_gene: -; abundance: few; j_gene: TRBJ2-2
CDR3nt: TGCAGCGCGCCGGGCAGTGCCTACGAGCAGTACTTC; CDR3aa: CSAPGSAYEQYF; v_gene: TRBV20-1; d_gene: -; abundance: -; j_gene: TRBJ2-7
CDR3nt: TGTGCCAGCAGCCGCAGACCGGGCGAGCAGTACTTC; CDR3aa: CASSRRPGEQYF; v_gene: TRBV9; d_gene: -; abundance: few; j_gene: TRBJ2-7
CDR3nt: TGCGCCAGCAGCCAGTCCGGGACTAGCGATGAGCAGTTCTTC; CDR3aa: CASSQSGTSDEQFF; v_gene: TRBV5-1; d_gene: TRBD2; abundance: many; j_gene: TRBJ2-1
CDR3nt: TGTGCCAGCCGAGGGGGCGCCCATGGCTACACCTTC; CDR3aa: CASRGGAHGYTF; v_gene: TRBV12-3/TRBV12-4; d_gene: TRBD1; abundance: many; j_gene: TRBJ1-2
CDR3nt: TGCAGCGTGCTAGAAAACAGGGGAGCAATCTATGGCTACACCTTC; CDR3aa: CSVLENRGAIYGYTF; v_gene: TRBV29-1; d_gene: TRBD1; abundance: few; j_gene: TRBJ1-2
CDR3nt: TGTGCCAGCAGTGAACCCCCGGGGGGCACCGGGGAGCTGTTTTTT; CDR3aa: CASSEPPGGTGELFF; v_gene: TRBV2; d_gene: TRBD2; abundance: -; j_gene: TRBJ2-2
CDR3nt: TGTACTTCAGCGACGGGGCCGCAGCAGCCCCAGCATTTT; CDR3aa: CTSATGPQQPQHF; v_gene: TRBV7-8; d_gene: -; abundance: -; j_gene: TRBJ1-5
CDR3nt: TGTGCCAGCAGCAGACAGGGGGCGCGGAATTCACCCCTCCACTTT; CDR3aa: CASSRQGARNSPLHF; v_gene: TRBV7-2; d_gene: TRBD1; abundance: many; j_gene: TRBJ1-6
CDR3nt: TGTGCCAGCAGCTCATTAGCGGGGTGGGGACCAGATACGCAGTATTTT; CDR3aa: CASSSLAGWGPDTQYF; v_gene: TRBV11-2; d_gene: TRBD2; abundance: few; j_gene: TRBJ2-3
CDR3nt: TGTGCCAGCCGGAGCCCTACGATCCGGGGACTGAACTTC; CDR3aa: CASRSPTIRGLNF; v_gene: TRBV28; d_gene: -; abundance: few; j_gene: TRBJ2-4
CDR3nt: TGCGCCAGCAGCCAAGAGTCGACAGGGGTTAGCAATCAGCCCCAGCATTTT; CDR3aa: CASSQESTGVSNQPQHF; v_gene: TRBV4-3; d_gene: TRBD1; abundance: few; j_gene: TRBJ1-5
CDR3nt: TGTGCCATCAGTCTGACTAGCGCCGTGGGGGAGCTGTTTTTT; CDR3aa: CAISLTSAVGELFF; v_gene: TRBV10-3; d_gene: TRBD2; abundance: -; j_gene: TRBJ2-2
CDR3nt: TGTGCCAGCAGTTGGCGCGGGACAGGGTCCTACGAGCAGTACTTC; CDR3aa: CASSWRGTGSYEQYF; v_gene: TRBV6-5; d_gene: TRBD1; abundance: few; j_gene: TRBJ2-7
CDR3nt: TGTGCCAGCAGCCAAGAGAGCGGCAGGGGAGGGGAAAAACTGTTTTTT; CDR3aa: CASSQESGRGGEKLFF; v_gene: TRBV4-2; d_gene: -; abundance: once; j_gene: TRBJ1-4